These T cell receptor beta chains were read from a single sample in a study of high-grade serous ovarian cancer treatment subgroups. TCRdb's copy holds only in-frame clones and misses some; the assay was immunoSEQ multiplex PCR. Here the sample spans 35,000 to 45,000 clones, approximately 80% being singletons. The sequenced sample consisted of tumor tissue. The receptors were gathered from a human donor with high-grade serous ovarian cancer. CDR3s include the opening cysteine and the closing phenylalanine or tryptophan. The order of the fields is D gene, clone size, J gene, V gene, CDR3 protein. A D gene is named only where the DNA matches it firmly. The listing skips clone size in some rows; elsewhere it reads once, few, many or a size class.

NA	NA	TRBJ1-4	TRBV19	CASSPGLTEPTNEKLFF
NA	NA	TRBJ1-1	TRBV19	CASSTGASMNTEAFF
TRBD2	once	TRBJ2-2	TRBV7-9	CASSLGLAGGPFSGELFF
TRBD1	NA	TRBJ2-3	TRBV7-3	CASSSGQGEGDTQYF
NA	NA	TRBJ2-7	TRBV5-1	CASSFIGDYEQYF
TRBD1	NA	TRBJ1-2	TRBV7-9	CASSALGQDNYGYTF
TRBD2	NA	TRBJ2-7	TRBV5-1	CASSLAAGADEQYF
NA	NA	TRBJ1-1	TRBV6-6	CASSRTAMNTEAFF
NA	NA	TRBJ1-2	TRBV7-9	CASSLNEGLNYGYTF
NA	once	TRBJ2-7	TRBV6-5	CASSYRRGETHEQYF
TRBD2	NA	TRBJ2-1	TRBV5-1	CASRRVAGAENEQFF
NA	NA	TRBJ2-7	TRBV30	CAWSVGGPPYEQYF
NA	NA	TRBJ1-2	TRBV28	CASKGDYGYTF
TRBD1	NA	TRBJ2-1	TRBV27	CASTGTGNMEQFF
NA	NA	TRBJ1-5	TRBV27	CASSLSSAYSNQPQHF
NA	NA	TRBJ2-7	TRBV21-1	CASSPEPSYEQYF
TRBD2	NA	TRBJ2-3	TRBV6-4	CASSRTSGPTDTQYF
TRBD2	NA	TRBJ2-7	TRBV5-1	CASSNVAGGPEQYF
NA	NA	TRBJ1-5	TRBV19	CASNQGVGPQPQHF
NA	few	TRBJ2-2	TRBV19	CASRGGPNTGELFF
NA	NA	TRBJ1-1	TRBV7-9	CASSLVGTPTEAFF
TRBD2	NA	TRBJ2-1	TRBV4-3	CASSQVAGLAGATNKFF
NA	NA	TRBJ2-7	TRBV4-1	CASSQEGAGPYEQYF
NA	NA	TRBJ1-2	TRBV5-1	CASSKRQNTFLNYGYTF
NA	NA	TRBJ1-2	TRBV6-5	CASSYGGGGYYGYTF
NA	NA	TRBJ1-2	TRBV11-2	CASSPPRRDYGYTF
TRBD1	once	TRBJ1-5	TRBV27	CASSPGGWGNQPQHF
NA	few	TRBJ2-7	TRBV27	CASRGGREDSYEQYF
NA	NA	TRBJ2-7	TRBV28	CASSSTRGTGDWDRNEQYF
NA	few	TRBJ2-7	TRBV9	CASSVDVGYEQYF
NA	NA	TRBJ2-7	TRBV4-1	CASSHPDNYEQYF
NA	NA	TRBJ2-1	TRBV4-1	CASSQVWGGHPSSYNEQFF
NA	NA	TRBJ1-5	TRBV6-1	CASNQGGRNQPQHF
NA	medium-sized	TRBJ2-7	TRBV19	CASSPPEQYF
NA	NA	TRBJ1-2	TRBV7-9	CASSFAANYGYTF
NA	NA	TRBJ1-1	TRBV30	CAWKGRKNTEAFF
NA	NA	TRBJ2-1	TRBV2	CASSERGVAALNEQFF
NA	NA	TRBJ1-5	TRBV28	CASRRQSNQPQHF
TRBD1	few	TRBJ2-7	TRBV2	CASSGGQKLPGEQYF
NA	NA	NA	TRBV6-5	CASSRAVSYEQYF
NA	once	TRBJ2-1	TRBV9	CASSVQGSVNEQFF
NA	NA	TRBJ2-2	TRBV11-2	CASSDATGELFF
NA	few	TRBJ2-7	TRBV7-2	CASSLLGGEQYF
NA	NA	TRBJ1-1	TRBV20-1	CSVLMNTEAFF